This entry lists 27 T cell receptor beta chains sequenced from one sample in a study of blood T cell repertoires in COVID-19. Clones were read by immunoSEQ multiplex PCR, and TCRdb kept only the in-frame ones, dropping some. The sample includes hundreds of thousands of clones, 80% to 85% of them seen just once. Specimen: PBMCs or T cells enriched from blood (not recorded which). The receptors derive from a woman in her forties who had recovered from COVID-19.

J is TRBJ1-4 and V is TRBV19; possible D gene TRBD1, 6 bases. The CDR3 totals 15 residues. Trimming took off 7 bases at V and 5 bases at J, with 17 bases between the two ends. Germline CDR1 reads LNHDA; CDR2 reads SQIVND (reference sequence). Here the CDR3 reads CASTPLRGANEKLFF. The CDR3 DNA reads TGTGCCAGTACCCCTCTGCGGGGGGCGAATGAAAAACTGTTTTTT. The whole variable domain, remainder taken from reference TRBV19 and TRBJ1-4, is DGGITQSPKYLFRKEGQNVTLSCEQNLNHDAMYWYRQDPGQGLRLIYYSQIVNDFQKGDIAEGYSVSREKKESFPLTVTSAQKNPTAFYLCASTPLRGANEKLFFGSGTQLSVL.

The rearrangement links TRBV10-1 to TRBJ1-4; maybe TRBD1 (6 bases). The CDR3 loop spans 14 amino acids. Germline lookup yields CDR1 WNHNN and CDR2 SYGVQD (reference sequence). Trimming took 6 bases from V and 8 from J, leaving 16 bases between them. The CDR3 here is CASSEYRDNEKLFF. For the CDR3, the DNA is TGCGCCAGCAGCGAATACAGGGATAACGAAAAACTGTTTTTT.

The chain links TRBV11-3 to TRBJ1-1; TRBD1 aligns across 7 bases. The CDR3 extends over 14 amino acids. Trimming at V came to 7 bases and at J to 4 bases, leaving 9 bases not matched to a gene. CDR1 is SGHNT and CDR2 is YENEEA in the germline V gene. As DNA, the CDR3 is TGTGCCAGCAACCCGACAGGGTCGGGCACTGAAGCTTTCTTT. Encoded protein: CASNPTGSGTEAFF.

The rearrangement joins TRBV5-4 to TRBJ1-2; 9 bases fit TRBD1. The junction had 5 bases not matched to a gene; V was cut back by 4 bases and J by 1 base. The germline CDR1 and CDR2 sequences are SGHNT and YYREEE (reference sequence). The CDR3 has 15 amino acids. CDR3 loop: CASSAGTGNNYGYTF. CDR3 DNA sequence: TGTGCCAGCAGCGCAGGGACAGGGAATAACTATGGCTACACCTTC.

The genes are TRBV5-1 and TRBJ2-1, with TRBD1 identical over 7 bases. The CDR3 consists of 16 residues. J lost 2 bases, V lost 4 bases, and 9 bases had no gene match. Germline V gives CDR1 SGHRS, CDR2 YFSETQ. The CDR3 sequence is CASSTETGATYNEQFF. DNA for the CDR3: TGCGCCAGCAGCACCGAAACAGGGGCGACCTACAATGAGCAGTTCTTC.

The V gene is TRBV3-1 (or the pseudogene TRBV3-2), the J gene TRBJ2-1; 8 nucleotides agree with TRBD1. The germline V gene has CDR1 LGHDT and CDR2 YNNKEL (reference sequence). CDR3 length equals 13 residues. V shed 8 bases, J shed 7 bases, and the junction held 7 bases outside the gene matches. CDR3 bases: TGTGCCAGCGGACAGGGAGCAGAGAATGAGCAGTTCTTC. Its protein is CASGQGAENEQFF.

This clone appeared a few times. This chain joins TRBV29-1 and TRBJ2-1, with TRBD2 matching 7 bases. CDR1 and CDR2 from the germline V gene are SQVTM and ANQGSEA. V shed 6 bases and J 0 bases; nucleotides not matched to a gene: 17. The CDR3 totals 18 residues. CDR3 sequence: CSVPSGLVTDFSYNEQFF. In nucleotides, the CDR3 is TGCAGCGTCCCTAGCGGACTGGTCACGGATTTCTCCTACAATGAGCAGTTCTTC.

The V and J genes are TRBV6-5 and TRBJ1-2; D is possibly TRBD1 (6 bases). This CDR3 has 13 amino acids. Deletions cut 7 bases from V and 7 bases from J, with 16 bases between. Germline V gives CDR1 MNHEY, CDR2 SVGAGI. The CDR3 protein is CASIRQDRIGYTF. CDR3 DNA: TGTGCCAGCATAAGACAGGACCGAATTGGCTACACCTTC.

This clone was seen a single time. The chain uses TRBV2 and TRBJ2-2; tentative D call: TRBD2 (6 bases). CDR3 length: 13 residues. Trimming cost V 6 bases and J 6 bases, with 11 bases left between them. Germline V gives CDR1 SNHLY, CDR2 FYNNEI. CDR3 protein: CASSDLASGELFF. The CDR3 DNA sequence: TGTGCCAGCAGCGATCTAGCGTCCGGGGAGCTGTTTTTT.

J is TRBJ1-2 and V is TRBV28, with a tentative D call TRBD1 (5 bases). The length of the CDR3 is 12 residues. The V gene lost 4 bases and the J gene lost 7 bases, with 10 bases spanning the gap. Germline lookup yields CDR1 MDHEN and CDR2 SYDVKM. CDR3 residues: CASSSQVRGYTF. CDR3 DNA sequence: TGTGCCAGCAGTTCACAGGTCCGTGGCTACACCTTC.

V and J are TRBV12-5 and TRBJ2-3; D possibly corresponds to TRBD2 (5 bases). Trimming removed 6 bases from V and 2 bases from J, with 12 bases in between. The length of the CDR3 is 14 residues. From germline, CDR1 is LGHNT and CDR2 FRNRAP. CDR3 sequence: CASGPGLSTDTQYF. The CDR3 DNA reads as TGTGCTAGTGGCCCAGGACTTTCCACAGATACGCAGTATTTT.

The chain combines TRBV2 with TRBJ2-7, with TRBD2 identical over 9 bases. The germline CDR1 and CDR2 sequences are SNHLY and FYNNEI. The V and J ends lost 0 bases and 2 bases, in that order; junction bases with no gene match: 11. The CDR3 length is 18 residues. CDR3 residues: CASSEAISGSPRTYEQYF. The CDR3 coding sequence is TGTGCCAGCAGTGAAGCTATTAGCGGGAGCCCTCGTACCTACGAGCAGTACTTC.

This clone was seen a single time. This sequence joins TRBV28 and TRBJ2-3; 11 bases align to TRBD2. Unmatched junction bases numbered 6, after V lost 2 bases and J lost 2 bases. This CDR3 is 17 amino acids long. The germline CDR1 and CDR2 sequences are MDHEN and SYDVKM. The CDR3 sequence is CASSLGLAGGTTDTQYF. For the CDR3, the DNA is TGTGCCAGCAGTTTAGGGCTAGCGGGAGGCACCACAGATACGCAGTATTTT.

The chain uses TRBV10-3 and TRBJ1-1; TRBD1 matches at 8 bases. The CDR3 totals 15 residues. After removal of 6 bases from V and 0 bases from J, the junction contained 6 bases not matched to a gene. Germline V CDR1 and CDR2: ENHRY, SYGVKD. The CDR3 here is CAIRDIQGVNTEAFF. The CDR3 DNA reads TGTGCCATCAGAGACATACAGGGGGTGAACACTGAAGCTTTCTTT.

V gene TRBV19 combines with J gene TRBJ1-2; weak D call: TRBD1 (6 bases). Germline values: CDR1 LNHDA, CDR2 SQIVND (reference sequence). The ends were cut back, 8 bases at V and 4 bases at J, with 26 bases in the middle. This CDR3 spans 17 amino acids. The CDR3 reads CASYSPRPIDRFYGYTF. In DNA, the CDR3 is TGTGCCAGTTATTCCCCTAGACCCATCGACAGGTTCTATGGCTACACCTTC.

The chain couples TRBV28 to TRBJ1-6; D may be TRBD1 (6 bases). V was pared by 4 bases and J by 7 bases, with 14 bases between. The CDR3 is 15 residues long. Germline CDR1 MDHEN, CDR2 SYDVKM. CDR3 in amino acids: CASSSTGQKNSPLHF. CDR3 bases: TGTGCCAGCAGTTCCACAGGGCAAAAGAATTCACCCCTCCACTTT.

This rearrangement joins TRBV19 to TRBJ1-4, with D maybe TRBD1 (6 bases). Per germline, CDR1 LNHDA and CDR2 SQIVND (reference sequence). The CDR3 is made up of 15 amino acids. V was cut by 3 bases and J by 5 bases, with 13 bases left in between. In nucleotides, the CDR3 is TGTGCCAGTAGTATGTCTGGGACAAGGAATGAAAAACTGTTTTTT. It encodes CASSMSGTRNEKLFF.

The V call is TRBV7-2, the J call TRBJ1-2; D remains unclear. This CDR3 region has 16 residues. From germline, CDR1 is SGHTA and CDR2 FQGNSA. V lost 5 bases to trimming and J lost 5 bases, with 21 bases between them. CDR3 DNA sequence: TGTGCCAGCAGCCCCCAGAGGGCGGGGAGGAGATATGGCTACACCTTC. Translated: CASSPQRAGRRYGYTF.

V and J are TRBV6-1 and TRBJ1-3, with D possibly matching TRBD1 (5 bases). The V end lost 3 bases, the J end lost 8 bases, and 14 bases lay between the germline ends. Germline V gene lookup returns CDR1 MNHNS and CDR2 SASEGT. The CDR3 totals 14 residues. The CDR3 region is CASSDPSEGYTIYF. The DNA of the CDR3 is TGTGCCAGCAGTGACCCATCGGAGGGGTACACCATATATTTT.

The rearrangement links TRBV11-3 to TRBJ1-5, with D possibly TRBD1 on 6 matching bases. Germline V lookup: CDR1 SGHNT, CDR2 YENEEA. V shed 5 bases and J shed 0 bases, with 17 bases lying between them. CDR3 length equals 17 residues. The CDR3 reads CASSHLDRSYSNQPQHF. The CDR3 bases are TGTGCCAGCAGCCACCTCGACAGGAGTTATAGCAATCAGCCCCAGCATTTT.

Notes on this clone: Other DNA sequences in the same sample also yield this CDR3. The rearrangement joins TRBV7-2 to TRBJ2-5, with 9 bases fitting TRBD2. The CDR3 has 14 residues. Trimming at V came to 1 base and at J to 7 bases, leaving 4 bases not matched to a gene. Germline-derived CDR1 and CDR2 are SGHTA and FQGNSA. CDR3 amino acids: CASSLVREGGTQYF. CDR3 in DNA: TGTGCCAGCAGCTTAGTGCGGGAGGGAGGGACCCAGTACTTC.

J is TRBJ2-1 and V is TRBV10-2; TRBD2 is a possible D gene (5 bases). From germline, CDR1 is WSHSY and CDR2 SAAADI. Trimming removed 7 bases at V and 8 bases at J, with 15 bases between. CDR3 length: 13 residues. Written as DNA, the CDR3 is TGCGCCAGCAAACCCCAGGAGCGGTATGAGCAGTTCTTC. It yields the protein CASKPQERYEQFF.

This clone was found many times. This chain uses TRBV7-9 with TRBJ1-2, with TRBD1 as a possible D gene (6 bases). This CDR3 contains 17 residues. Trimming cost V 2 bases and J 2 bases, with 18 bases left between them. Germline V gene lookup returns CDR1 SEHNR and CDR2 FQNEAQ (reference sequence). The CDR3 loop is CASSLKAQGSSNYGYTF. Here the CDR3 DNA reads TGTGCCAGCAGCTTAAAGGCTCAGGGGTCCTCCAACTATGGCTACACCTTC. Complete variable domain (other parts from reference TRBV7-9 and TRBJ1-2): DTGVSQNPRHKITKRGQNVTFRCDPISEHNRLYWYRQTLGQGPEFLTYFQNEAQLEKSRLLSDRFSAERPKGSFSTLEIQRTEQGDSAMYLCASSLKAQGSSNYGYTFGSGTRLTVV.

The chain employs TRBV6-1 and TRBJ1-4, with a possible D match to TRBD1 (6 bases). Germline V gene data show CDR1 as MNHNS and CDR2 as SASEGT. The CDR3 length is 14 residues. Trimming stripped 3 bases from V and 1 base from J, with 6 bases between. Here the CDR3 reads CASSDRGTNEKLFF. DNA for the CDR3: TGTGCCAGCAGTGACAGGGGAACTAATGAAAAACTGTTTTTT.

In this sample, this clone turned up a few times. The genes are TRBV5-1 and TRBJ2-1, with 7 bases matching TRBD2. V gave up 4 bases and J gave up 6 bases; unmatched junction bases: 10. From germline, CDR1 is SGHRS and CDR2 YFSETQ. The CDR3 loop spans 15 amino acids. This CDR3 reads CASSPMTSSGNEQFF. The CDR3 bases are TGCGCCAGCAGCCCGATGACTAGCTCAGGCAATGAGCAGTTCTTC.

CDR3 region: CASSLFSGRLGEQFF. CDR3 nucleotides: TGTGCCAGCAGCTTATTTAGCGGGAGACTCGGTGAGCAGTTCTTC. The chain employs TRBV7-3 and TRBJ2-1, with 9 nucleotides matching TRBD2. Per the germline V gene, CDR1 is SGHTA and CDR2 is FQGTGA. This CDR3 region has 15 residues. Trimming took 2 bases from V and 9 from J; bases not matched to a gene: 8.

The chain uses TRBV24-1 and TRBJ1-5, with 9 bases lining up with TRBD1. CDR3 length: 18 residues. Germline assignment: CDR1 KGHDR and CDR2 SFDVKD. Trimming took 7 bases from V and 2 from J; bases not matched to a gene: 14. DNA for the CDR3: TGTGCCACCAGCAACCACAGGGGGCAGAAATATGGCAATCAGCCCCAGCATTTT. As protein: CATSNHRGQKYGNQPQHF.